Listed below are T cell receptor beta chains from one sample, sequenced in a study of Graves' ophthalmopathy and Graves' hyperthyroidism. TCRdb re-analysed the multiplex PCR reads in MiXCR, keeping a single row per CDR3 protein. The sample has about 700,000 distinct CDR3 sequences; 40% are singletons. The sample consisted of peripheral blood. The receptors come from an adult man with Graves' ophthalmopathy. Each CDR3 is given with its conserved first and last residue. A D gene is named only where the DNA matches it firmly. Expanded clones are given a class, and other clones once, few, many or no size at all.

D gene: -
J gene: TRBJ1-5
V gene: TRBV10-3
clone size: -
CDR3 length: 15
CDR3 DNA: TGTGCCAGCAGTTATAACAGGGATAGCAATCAGCCCCAGCATTTT
CDR3 protein: CASSYNRDSNQPQHF

D gene: TRBD1
J gene: TRBJ2-5
V gene: TRBV25-1
clone size: -
CDR3 length: 15
CDR3 DNA: TGTGCCAGCAGCTGGGGGACAGGGCCTGGAGAGACCCAGTACTTC
CDR3 protein: CASSWGTGPGETQYF

D gene: TRBD1
J gene: TRBJ1-5
V gene: TRBV28
clone size: few
CDR3 length: 15
CDR3 DNA: TGTGCCAGCAGCCCCCGGGACAGGGTCCCTCAGCCCCAGCATTTT
CDR3 protein: CASSPRDRVPQPQHF

D gene: TRBD1
J gene: TRBJ1-3
V gene: TRBV29-1
clone size: -
CDR3 length: 16
CDR3 DNA: TGCAGCGGGAACGCAGGGGGACGGAGCTCTGGAAACACCATATATTTT
CDR3 protein: CSGNAGGRSSGNTIYF

D gene: -
J gene: TRBJ2-5
V gene: TRBV10-3
clone size: -
CDR3 length: 13
CDR3 DNA: TGTGCCAGCAAAGGACAGAAACAAGAGACCCAGTACTTC
CDR3 protein: CASKGQKQETQYF

D gene: TRBD1
J gene: TRBJ1-5
V gene: TRBV19
clone size: few
CDR3 length: 14
CDR3 DNA: TGTGCCAGTAGTATGGGGACAGGCAATCAGCCCCAGCATTTT
CDR3 protein: CASSMGTGNQPQHF

D gene: TRBD1
J gene: TRBJ1-1
V gene: TRBV10-3
clone size: many
CDR3 length: 13
CDR3 DNA: TGTGCCATCAGTGAGTCCGGGACAGATGACGCTTTCTTT
CDR3 protein: CAISESGTDDAFF

D gene: TRBD1
J gene: TRBJ1-5
V gene: TRBV9
clone size: few
CDR3 length: 14
CDR3 DNA: TGTGCCAGCAGCGTAGGGGACAGGTGGCAGCCCCAGCATTTT
CDR3 protein: CASSVGDRWQPQHF

D gene: -
J gene: TRBJ1-1
V gene: TRBV7-9
clone size: once
CDR3 length: 11
CDR3 DNA: TGTGCCACAGCGCCGGCGGGGGGAGCTTTCTTT
CDR3 protein: CATAPAGGAFF

D gene: TRBD1
J gene: TRBJ2-5
V gene: TRBV29-1
clone size: -
CDR3 length: 13
CDR3 DNA: TGCAGCTGGGCCGGGACAGGGCAAGAGACCCAGTACTTC
CDR3 protein: CSWAGTGQETQYF

D gene: -
J gene: TRBJ2-7
V gene: TRBV24-1
clone size: many
CDR3 length: 15
CDR3 DNA: TGTGCCACCAGTGATTCTCGGAGCGGCTTATACGAGCAGTACTTC
CDR3 protein: CATSDSRSGLYEQYF

D gene: -
J gene: TRBJ1-2
V gene: TRBV7-8
clone size: many
CDR3 length: 14
CDR3 DNA: TGTGCCAGCAGCTTAGATGCGTTGGACTATGGCTACACCTTC
CDR3 protein: CASSLDALDYGYTF

D gene: -
J gene: TRBJ1-5
V gene: TRBV24-1
clone size: few
CDR3 length: 13
CDR3 DNA: TGTGCCAACAGTGAAACAGGAAATCAGCCCCAGCATTTT
CDR3 protein: CANSETGNQPQHF

D gene: TRBD1
J gene: TRBJ1-4
V gene: TRBV9
clone size: -
CDR3 length: 15
CDR3 DNA: TGTGCCAGCACCTTACAGGGGGTTCCTAATGAAAAACTGTTTTTT
CDR3 protein: CASTLQGVPNEKLFF

D gene: -
J gene: TRBJ1-2
V gene: TRBV9
clone size: many
CDR3 length: 14
CDR3 DNA: TGTGCCAGCAGCCCCGAGAGGGCGGGGCCGGGCTACACCTTC
CDR3 protein: CASSPERAGPGYTF

D gene: -
J gene: TRBJ2-5
V gene: TRBV30
clone size: -
CDR3 length: 14
CDR3 DNA: TGTGCCTGGAGACCGGCAGAGAGACAAGAGACCCAGTACTTC
CDR3 protein: CAWRPAERQETQYF

D gene: TRBD1
J gene: TRBJ1-6
V gene: TRBV7-9
clone size: -
CDR3 length: 16
CDR3 DNA: TGTGCCAGCAGCTCTACAGGGGTTCGGTATAATTCACCCCTCCACTTT
CDR3 protein: CASSSTGVRYNSPLHF

D gene: TRBD1
J gene: TRBJ2-7
V gene: TRBV29-1
clone size: -
CDR3 length: 13
CDR3 DNA: TGCAGCGTTGTGGGGACAGGGGGGAGGGAGCAGTACTTC
CDR3 protein: CSVVGTGGREQYF

D gene: TRBD1
J gene: TRBJ2-2
V gene: TRBV10-2
clone size: -
CDR3 length: 14
CDR3 DNA: TGTGCCAGCAGTGACAGGGGGCCTCCCGGGGAGCTGTTTTTT
CDR3 protein: CASSDRGPPGELFF

D gene: TRBD1
J gene: TRBJ2-5
V gene: TRBV7-2
clone size: -
CDR3 length: 17
CDR3 DNA: TGTGCCAGCAGCTTATACCAAAGGAGACAGGGGGCTTTGGCCCAGTACTTC
CDR3 protein: CASSLYQRRQGALAQYF

D gene: -
J gene: TRBJ1-6
V gene: TRBV28
clone size: many
CDR3 length: 12
CDR3 DNA: TGTGCCAGCAGAGCAGGGCGCTCACCCCTCCACTTT
CDR3 protein: CASRAGRSPLHF

D gene: -
J gene: TRBJ2-2
V gene: TRBV5-1
clone size: -
CDR3 length: 12
CDR3 DNA: TGCGCCAGCAGCTCGCAGTCCGGGGAGCTGTTTTTT
CDR3 protein: CASSSQSGELFF

D gene: -
J gene: TRBJ1-1
V gene: TRBV7-9
clone size: -
CDR3 length: 14
CDR3 DNA: TGTGCCAGCAGCTTGGGTGGCGGTTTCACTGAAGCTTTCTTT
CDR3 protein: CASSLGGGFTEAFF

D gene: -
J gene: TRBJ2-7
V gene: TRBV29-1
clone size: many
CDR3 length: 13
CDR3 DNA: TGCAGCGTTGTCCTGAAATTGGGCACCGAGCAGTACTTC
CDR3 protein: CSVVLKLGTEQYF

D gene: -
J gene: TRBJ1-1
V gene: TRBV4-3
clone size: -
CDR3 length: 17
CDR3 DNA: TGCGCCAGCAGCCAACTTGGCAGGGGATTAACGAACACTGAAGCTTTCTTT
CDR3 protein: CASSQLGRGLTNTEAFF

D gene: TRBD1
J gene: TRBJ1-2
V gene: TRBV12-3/TRBV12-4
clone size: -
CDR3 length: 16
CDR3 DNA: TGTGCCAGCAGTCCGGGACAGGGGGTCCTAAACTATGGCTACACCTTC
CDR3 protein: CASSPGQGVLNYGYTF

D gene: -
J gene: TRBJ1-2
V gene: TRBV5-1
clone size: many
CDR3 length: 15
CDR3 DNA: TGCGCCAGCAGCTTGGACCCCGGGACCTCCTATGGCTACACCTTC
CDR3 protein: CASSLDPGTSYGYTF

D gene: -
J gene: TRBJ2-7
V gene: TRBV20-1
clone size: -
CDR3 length: 14
CDR3 DNA: TGCAGTGCTAGAGTTGCAGGGAATTTTTACGAGCAGTACTTC
CDR3 protein: CSARVAGNFYEQYF

D gene: TRBD2
J gene: TRBJ2-7
V gene: TRBV10-3
clone size: few
CDR3 length: 14
CDR3 DNA: TGTGCCGCGGGGCTAGCGGGCGGCTCCTACGAGCAGTACTTC
CDR3 protein: CAAGLAGGSYEQYF

D gene: TRBD1
J gene: TRBJ2-7
V gene: TRBV11-1
clone size: -
CDR3 length: 16
CDR3 DNA: TGTGCCAGCAGCTTTTTACAGGGGGCCTTCTCCTACGAGCAGTACTTC
CDR3 protein: CASSFLQGAFSYEQYF

D gene: -
J gene: TRBJ2-7
V gene: TRBV7-9
clone size: once
CDR3 length: 14
CDR3 DNA: TGTGCCAGCAGCTTAGGAGTACGCGAGCACGAGCAGTACTTC
CDR3 protein: CASSLGVREHEQYF

D gene: TRBD1
J gene: TRBJ1-5
V gene: TRBV10-3
clone size: many
CDR3 length: 15
CDR3 DNA: TGTGCCATCAGTGAGTCGACAGGGGGCAATCAGCCCCAGCATTTT
CDR3 protein: CAISESTGGNQPQHF

D gene: -
J gene: TRBJ2-2
V gene: TRBV7-8
clone size: -
CDR3 length: 16
CDR3 DNA: TGTGCCAGCAGCATATCATGGACAGCGAACACCCGGGAGCTGTTTTTT
CDR3 protein: CASSISWTANTRELFF

D gene: -
J gene: TRBJ2-2
V gene: TRBV5-1
clone size: few
CDR3 length: 15
CDR3 DNA: TGCGCCAGCAGCCAAGGGACCGCCAACACCGGGGAGCTGTTTTTT
CDR3 protein: CASSQGTANTGELFF

D gene: -
J gene: TRBJ2-2
V gene: TRBV2
clone size: -
CDR3 length: 16
CDR3 DNA: TGTGCCAGCAGTGAACTTAAAACACAGGGAACCGGGGAGCTGTTTTTT
CDR3 protein: CASSELKTQGTGELFF

D gene: TRBD1
J gene: TRBJ1-5
V gene: TRBV12-3/TRBV12-4
clone size: -
CDR3 length: 16
CDR3 DNA: TGTGCCAGCAGTTCCTACGGACAGGGAGGAAATCAGCCCCAGCATTTT
CDR3 protein: CASSSYGQGGNQPQHF

D gene: -
J gene: TRBJ1-6
V gene: TRBV7-8
clone size: -
CDR3 length: 15
CDR3 DNA: TGTGCCAGCAGCCAAATAAGGGATCGAAATTCACCCCTCCACTTT
CDR3 protein: CASSQIRDRNSPLHF

D gene: TRBD2
J gene: TRBJ2-7
V gene: TRBV25-1
clone size: -
CDR3 length: 15
CDR3 DNA: TGTGCCAGCAGCCAAGCGGGAGGCCTAGTCTACGAGCAGTACTTC
CDR3 protein: CASSQAGGLVYEQYF

D gene: TRBD2
J gene: TRBJ2-5
V gene: TRBV15
clone size: many
CDR3 length: 19
CDR3 DNA: TGTGCCACCAGCAGAGAGTATCCGGGACTTACGACTAGCGCGGAGACCCAGTACTTC
CDR3 protein: CATSREYPGLTTSAETQYF

D gene: -
J gene: TRBJ1-2
V gene: TRBV9
clone size: -
CDR3 length: 16
CDR3 DNA: TGTGCCAGCAGCGCCACCGGGACCCTGGAAACCTATGGCTACACCTTC
CDR3 protein: CASSATGTLETYGYTF

D gene: -
J gene: TRBJ2-5
V gene: TRBV20-1
clone size: few
CDR3 length: 12
CDR3 DNA: TGCAGTGCTATGGAGAATCGGGAGACCCAGTACTTC
CDR3 protein: CSAMENRETQYF

D gene: -
J gene: TRBJ1-5
V gene: TRBV20-1
clone size: few
CDR3 length: 13
CDR3 DNA: TGCAGTGCTAGATCATGGAGCAATCAGCCCCAGCATTTT
CDR3 protein: CSARSWSNQPQHF

D gene: TRBD1
J gene: TRBJ2-7
V gene: TRBV10-1
clone size: many
CDR3 length: 15
CDR3 DNA: TGCGCCAGCAGTGAAGGGGGGACAGGGAACTACGAGCAGTACTTC
CDR3 protein: CASSEGGTGNYEQYF

D gene: -
J gene: TRBJ1-6
V gene: TRBV20-1
clone size: many
CDR3 length: 10
CDR3 DNA: TGCAGTGCCAAGACGACACCCCTCCACTTT
CDR3 protein: CSAKTTPLHF

D gene: -
J gene: TRBJ2-6
V gene: TRBV10-3
clone size: many
CDR3 length: 12
CDR3 DNA: TGTGCCAGCAGTTCGCGGGCCAACGTCCTGACTTTC
CDR3 protein: CASSSRANVLTF

D gene: TRBD2
J gene: TRBJ2-7
V gene: TRBV29-1
clone size: once
CDR3 length: 13
CDR3 DNA: TGCAGCGTGGGGGGACTAGCGGGGGGCGAGCAGTACTTC
CDR3 protein: CSVGGLAGGEQYF

D gene: TRBD2
J gene: TRBJ2-5
V gene: TRBV9
clone size: many
CDR3 length: 16
CDR3 DNA: TGTGCCAGCAGCCCCGGACTAGCGGGAGGCCAAGAGACCCAGTACTTC
CDR3 protein: CASSPGLAGGQETQYF

D gene: TRBD2
J gene: TRBJ2-2
V gene: TRBV7-8
clone size: -
CDR3 length: 15
CDR3 DNA: TGTGCCAGCAACGGACTAGCGGGAGGAATCGGGGAGCTGTTTTTT
CDR3 protein: CASNGLAGGIGELFF

D gene: -
J gene: TRBJ1-2
V gene: TRBV20-1
clone size: -
CDR3 length: 13
CDR3 DNA: TGCAGTGCTCAGACGGTCCGAGGGGGTGGCTACACCTTC
CDR3 protein: CSAQTVRGGGYTF

D gene: -
J gene: TRBJ1-5
V gene: TRBV20-1
clone size: -
CDR3 length: 15
CDR3 DNA: TGCAGTGCTACGCCCTTGACGGGGAGCAATCAGCCCCAGCATTTT
CDR3 protein: CSATPLTGSNQPQHF

D gene: -
J gene: TRBJ2-5
V gene: TRBV29-1
clone size: many
CDR3 length: 12
CDR3 DNA: TGCAGCGGTAGACAGAACCAAGAGACCCAGTACTTC
CDR3 protein: CSGRQNQETQYF

D gene: -
J gene: TRBJ1-3
V gene: TRBV5-6
clone size: -
CDR3 length: 15
CDR3 DNA: TGTGCCTGCAGCTTGGTTTCACGCTCTGGAAACACCATATATTTT
CDR3 protein: CACSLVSRSGNTIYF

D gene: -
J gene: TRBJ1-5
V gene: TRBV24-1
clone size: -
CDR3 length: 15
CDR3 DNA: TGTGCCACCAGCGTCCAGGGGAATAGCAATCAGCCCCAGCATTTT
CDR3 protein: CATSVQGNSNQPQHF